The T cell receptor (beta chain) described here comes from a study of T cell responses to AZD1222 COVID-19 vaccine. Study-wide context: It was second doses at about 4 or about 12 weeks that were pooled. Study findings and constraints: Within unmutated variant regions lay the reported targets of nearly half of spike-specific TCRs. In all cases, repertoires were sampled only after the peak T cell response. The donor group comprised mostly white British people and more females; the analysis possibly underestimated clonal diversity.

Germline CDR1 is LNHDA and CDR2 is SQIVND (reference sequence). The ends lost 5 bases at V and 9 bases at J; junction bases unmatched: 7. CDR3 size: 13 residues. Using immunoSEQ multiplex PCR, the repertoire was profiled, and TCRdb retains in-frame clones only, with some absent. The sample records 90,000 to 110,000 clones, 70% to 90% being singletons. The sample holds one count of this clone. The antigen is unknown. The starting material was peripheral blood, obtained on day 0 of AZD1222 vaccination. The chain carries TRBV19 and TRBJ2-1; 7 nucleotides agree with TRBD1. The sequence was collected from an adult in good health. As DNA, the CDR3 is TGTGCCAGTAGTGTGGACAGGTCTAGTGAGCAGTTCTTC. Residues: CASSVDRSSEQFF.